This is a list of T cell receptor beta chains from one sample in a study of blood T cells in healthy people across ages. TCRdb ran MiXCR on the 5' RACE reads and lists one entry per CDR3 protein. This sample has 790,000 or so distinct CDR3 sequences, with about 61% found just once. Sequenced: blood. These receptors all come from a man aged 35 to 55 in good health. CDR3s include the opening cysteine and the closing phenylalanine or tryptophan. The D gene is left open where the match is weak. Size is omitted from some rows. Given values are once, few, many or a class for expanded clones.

CDR3: CASSPRYGYTF
DNA: TGTGCCAGCAGTCCAAGATATGGCTACACCTTC
V: TRBV6-1
J: TRBJ1-2
D: .
size: .

CDR3: CASSFRRVGIQETQYF
DNA: TGTGCCAGCAGCTTCCGGCGGGTCGGAATCCAAGAGACCCAGTACTTC
V: TRBV7-2
J: TRBJ2-5
D: .
size: .

CDR3: CSVSHRGSPLRETQYF
DNA: TGCAGTGTAAGCCACAGGGGGTCGCCCTTACGAGAGACCCAGTACTTC
V: TRBV29-1
J: TRBJ2-5
D: TRBD1
size: .

CDR3: CASSPGLTYNSPLHF
DNA: TGTGCCAGCAGCCCGGGACTGACGTATAATTCACCCCTCCACTTT
V: TRBV11-3
J: TRBJ1-6
D: .
size: .

CDR3: CSAFGGSGANVLTF
DNA: TGCAGTGCTTTCGGGGGGTCAGGGGCCAACGTCCTGACTTTC
V: TRBV20-1
J: TRBJ2-6
D: TRBD2
size: .

CDR3: CSARSSSGASRLHTNEQFF
DNA: TGCAGTGCCCGGAGCTCTAGCGGGGCCTCTCGACTACATACTAATGAGCAGTTCTTC
V: TRBV20-1
J: TRBJ2-1
D: TRBD2
size: once

CDR3: CASSLDLTSGRLQETQYF
DNA: TGTGCCAGCAGTTTAGATCTAACTAGCGGGAGGCTCCAAGAGACCCAGTACTTC
V: TRBV28
J: TRBJ2-5
D: TRBD2
size: .

CDR3: CASSKTDRGGYYGYTF
DNA: TGTGCCAGCAGCAAGACCGACAGGGGAGGTTACTATGGCTACACCTTC
V: TRBV11-2
J: TRBJ1-2
D: TRBD1
size: .

CDR3: CSARDIAQYRDNSYNEQFF
DNA: TGCAGTGCTAGAGATATAGCCCAGTATAGGGACAACTCCTACAATGAGCAGTTCTTC
V: TRBV20-1
J: TRBJ2-1
D: .
size: .

CDR3: CASSTSGLTGELFF
DNA: TGCGCCAGCAGCACTAGCGGACTAACCGGGGAGCTGTTTTTT
V: TRBV5-1
J: TRBJ2-2
D: TRBD2
size: .

CDR3: CSDGRADQPQHF
DNA: TGCAGTGATGGCAGGGCGGATCAGCCCCAGCATTTT
V: TRBV20-1
J: TRBJ1-5
D: .
size: once

CDR3: CSVEAQGAPDTQYF
DNA: TGCAGCGTTGAAGCACAGGGGGCCCCAGATACGCAGTATTTT
V: TRBV29-1
J: TRBJ2-3
D: TRBD1
size: .

CDR3: CSVVRGIDYEQYF
DNA: TGCAGCGTTGTGAGGGGAATTGACTACGAGCAGTACTTC
V: TRBV29-1
J: TRBJ2-7
D: .
size: .

CDR3: CASSPKGTSGRWEETQYF
DNA: TGTGCCAGCAGCCCCAAAGGGACTAGCGGGAGATGGGAAGAGACCCAGTACTTC
V: TRBV7-6
J: TRBJ2-5
D: TRBD2
size: few

CDR3: CASSQQGIYGYTF
DNA: TGTGCCAGCAGCCAGCAGGGGATCTATGGCTACACCTTC
V: TRBV6-5
J: TRBJ1-2
D: .
size: few

CDR3: CASSDRSNEKLFF
DNA: TGTGCCAGCAGTGACCGGAGTAATGAAAAACTGTTTTTT
V: TRBV2
J: TRBJ1-4
D: .
size: .

CDR3: CSAMLRSTYNEQFF
DNA: TGCAGTGCCATGCTTAGGTCTACGTACAATGAGCAGTTCTTC
V: TRBV20-1
J: TRBJ2-1
D: .
size: few

CDR3: CASSPLTTIMNTEAFF
DNA: TGTGCCAGCAGTCCCCTAACGACAATTATGAACACTGAAGCTTTCTTT
V: TRBV27
J: TRBJ1-1
D: .
size: .

CDR3: CASSPPRPTYGYTF
DNA: TGTGCCAGCAGCCCCCCCCGGCCCACCTATGGCTACACCTTC
V: TRBV7-2
J: TRBJ1-2
D: .
size: few

CDR3: CASSLRGSTTQYF
DNA: TGTGCCAGCAGTTTGAGGGGCTCAACTACGCAGTATTTT
V: TRBV27
J: TRBJ2-3
D: .
size: .

CDR3: CASRGARESRSYEQYF
DNA: TGTGCCAGCAGGGGGGCTCGAGAGTCGAGGTCATACGAGCAGTACTTC
V: TRBV27
J: TRBJ2-7
D: .
size: .

CDR3: CSVLGGQDTDTQYF
DNA: TGCAGCGTTCTAGGAGGCCAAGACACAGATACGCAGTATTTT
V: TRBV29-1
J: TRBJ2-3
D: .
size: .

CDR3: CSASGSGYGYTF
DNA: TGCAGTGCTAGTGGGTCTGGGTATGGCTACACCTTC
V: TRBV20-1
J: TRBJ1-2
D: .
size: .

CDR3: CASSPKREGSKNIQYF
DNA: TGCGCCAGCAGCCCCAAGCGGGAGGGATCCAAAAACATTCAGTACTTC
V: TRBV4-3
J: TRBJ2-4
D: TRBD2
size: few

CDR3: CASSYSSTGGLSYEQYF
DNA: TGTGCCAGCAGTTACTCTTCGACGGGGGGGCTGTCCTACGAGCAGTACTTC
V: TRBV6-6
J: TRBJ2-7
D: TRBD2
size: .

CDR3: CASSPPQGWVGEQYF
DNA: TGTGCCAGCAGTCCCCCCCAGGGCTGGGTTGGTGAGCAGTACTTC
V: TRBV28
J: TRBJ2-5
D: .
size: .

CDR3: CASSPLGRGDTEAFF
DNA: TGTGCCAGCAGCCCCTTGGGGCGGGGGGATACTGAAGCTTTCTTT
V: TRBV7-9
J: TRBJ1-1
D: .
size: .

CDR3: CASSLGQQPQHF
DNA: TGTGCCAGCAGTTTGGGACAACAGCCCCAGCATTTT
V: TRBV12-3/TRBV12-4
J: TRBJ1-5
D: .
size: .

CDR3: CASRDREESPLHF
DNA: TGTGCCAGCAGGGACAGGGAAGAATCACCCCTCCACTTT
V: TRBV12-3/TRBV12-4
J: TRBJ1-6
D: TRBD1
size: .

CDR3: CASSPGGGLSKNIQYF
DNA: TGTGCCAGCAGCCCCGGGGGGGGTCTGTCCAAAAACATTCAGTACTTC
V: TRBV7-9
J: TRBJ2-4
D: TRBD2
size: few

CDR3: CATSDTRDTEGYGYTF
DNA: TGTGCCACCAGTGATACCCGGGACACGGAGGGCTATGGCTACACCTTC
V: TRBV24-1
J: TRBJ1-2
D: .
size: .

CDR3: CSARRHRGLLRREKLFF
DNA: TGCAGTGCTAGAAGACACAGGGGATTGCTACGACGGGAAAAACTGTTTTTT
V: TRBV20-1
J: TRBJ1-4
D: TRBD1
size: .

CDR3: CSVGDSGLGSYTF
DNA: TGCAGCGTTGGGGACAGTGGACTCGGAAGCTACACCTTC
V: TRBV29-1
J: TRBJ1-2
D: TRBD1
size: .

CDR3: CASSLRFWSSYNKQFF
DNA: TGTGCCAGCAGTTTAAGGTTCTGGAGCTCCTACAATAAGCAGTTCTTC
V: TRBV28
J: TRBJ2-1
D: .
size: .

CDR3: CASTLTRTSSYEQYF
DNA: TGTGCCAGCACCCTCACCCGGACGAGCTCCTACGAGCAGTACTTC
V: TRBV7-3
J: TRBJ2-7
D: .
size: few

CDR3: CASSPGGTGINEQFF
DNA: TGCGCCAGCAGCCCAGGGGGGACAGGGATCAATGAGCAGTTCTTC
V: TRBV5-1
J: TRBJ2-1
D: TRBD1
size: few

CDR3: CAISPDRWDIQYF
DNA: TGTGCCATCAGCCCAGACAGGTGGGACATTCAGTACTTC
V: TRBV10-3
J: TRBJ2-4
D: .
size: .

CDR3: CASITPGRVGTQYF
DNA: TGTGCCAGCATCACCCCGGGTAGAGTCGGGACCCAGTACTTC
V: TRBV28
J: TRBJ2-5
D: .
size: .